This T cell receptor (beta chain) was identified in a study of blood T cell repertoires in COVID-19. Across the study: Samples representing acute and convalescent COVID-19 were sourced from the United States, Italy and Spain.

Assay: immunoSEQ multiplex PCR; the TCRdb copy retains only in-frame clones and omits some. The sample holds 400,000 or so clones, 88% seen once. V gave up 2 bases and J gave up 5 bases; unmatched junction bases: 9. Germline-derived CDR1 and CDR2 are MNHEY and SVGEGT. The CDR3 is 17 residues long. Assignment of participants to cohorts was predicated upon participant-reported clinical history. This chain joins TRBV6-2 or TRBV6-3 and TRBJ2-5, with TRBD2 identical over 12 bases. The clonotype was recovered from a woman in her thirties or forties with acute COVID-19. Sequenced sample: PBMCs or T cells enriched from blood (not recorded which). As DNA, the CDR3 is TGTGCCAGCAGTTACACACTAGCGGGGGGCGAGATGGAGACCCAGTACTTC. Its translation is CASSYTLAGGEMETQYF.